The clone carrying this TCR beta chain was observed once. Its specificity is not known. The PCR employed 60 Vbeta primers together with 13 Jbeta primers. Only in-frame clones appear in the TCRdb table, and some are missing; sequencing was by immunoSEQ multiplex PCR. The sample lists some 100,000 clones, roughly 76% occurring once. Donors in the study were healthy people who gave bone marrow. CDR3 length: 14 amino acids. V was shortened by 7 bases and J by 2 bases, with 14 bases between the two germline ends. Germline V CDR1 and CDR2: SNHLY, FYNNEI. These data are taken from a study of cytomegalovirus exposure and HLA in healthy donors. Study-wide findings and caveats: Across donors, most TCRs were seen rarely, yet some public ones were widespread. The authors reported that TCR beta sequences could predict HLA-A and HLA-B alleles. These predictions were accurate for most subjects in the first cohort.

This receptor was identified in a woman aged 40 to 55 in good health and CMV-seropositive. The V gene is TRBV2, the J gene TRBJ2-5, with D tentatively TRBD2 (5 bases). The material sequenced was PBMCs. CDR3 nucleotides: TGTGCCAGCAATGCCGCGAGGACTCAAGAGACCCAGTACTTC. It yields the protein CASNAARTQETQYF.